A selection of T cell receptor beta chains follows, all from one sample in a study of radiation and T cells in renal cell carcinoma. Sequencing used immunoSEQ multiplex PCR; TCRdb keeps in-frame clones, though not all of them. The table includes 140,000 to 150,000 clones, 86% detected once. The sample consisted of blood, taken from a patient whose treatment included radiotherapy and nephrectomy. Receptors were obtained from a woman aged 50 to 65 with renal cell carcinoma. CDR3s include the opening cysteine and the closing phenylalanine or tryptophan. The D gene is left open where the match is weak. Part of the rows lack a size; the others show once, few, many or a class for expanded clones.

CDR3aa: CASSLGDGREAKNIQYF
CDR3nt: TGTGCCAGCAGCTTAGGCGATGGGCGGGAAGCCAAAAACATTCAGTACTTC
v_gene: TRBV7-8
abundance: -
j_gene: TRBJ2-4
d_gene: -

CDR3aa: CASSWSGGPFTYNEQFF
CDR3nt: TGCGCCAGCAGCTGGAGCGGGGGGCCCTTTACCTACAATGAGCAGTTCTTC
v_gene: TRBV4-3
abundance: -
j_gene: TRBJ2-1
d_gene: TRBD2

CDR3aa: CASDPRAPWLGLFF
CDR3nt: TGTGCCAGCGATCCCCGCGCCCCCTGGTTGGGGCTGTTTTTT
v_gene: TRBV28
abundance: -
j_gene: TRBJ2-2
d_gene: -

CDR3aa: CASSPTGDQPQHF
CDR3nt: TGTGCCAGCTCACCAACGGGGGATCAGCCCCAGCATTTT
v_gene: TRBV18
abundance: -
j_gene: TRBJ1-5
d_gene: -

CDR3aa: CATSRVINEKLFF
CDR3nt: TGTGCCACCAGCAGGGTGATTAATGAAAAACTGTTTTTT
v_gene: TRBV15
abundance: -
j_gene: TRBJ1-4
d_gene: -

CDR3aa: CASSGWIWGRNNYGYTF
CDR3nt: TGCGCCAGCAGCGGATGGATTTGGGGGCGGAATAACTATGGCTACACCTTC
v_gene: TRBV5-1
abundance: -
j_gene: TRBJ1-2
d_gene: -

CDR3aa: CASSLAGGYNQPQHF
CDR3nt: TGTGCCAGCAGCTTAGCTGGGGGTTACAATCAGCCCCAGCATTTT
v_gene: TRBV7-2
abundance: -
j_gene: TRBJ1-5
d_gene: -

CDR3aa: CASSPGISGANVLTF
CDR3nt: TGTGCCAGCAGCCCCGGGATCTCTGGGGCCAACGTCCTGACTTTC
v_gene: TRBV7-3
abundance: -
j_gene: TRBJ2-6
d_gene: -

CDR3aa: CASSWENYGYTF
CDR3nt: TGTGCCAGCAGTTGGGAGAACTATGGCTACACCTTC
v_gene: TRBV28
abundance: -
j_gene: TRBJ1-2
d_gene: -

CDR3aa: CASSIGGTNEKLFF
CDR3nt: TGTGCCAGCAGTATTGGGGGAACTAATGAAAAACTGTTTTTT
v_gene: TRBV5-4
abundance: -
j_gene: TRBJ1-4
d_gene: -

CDR3aa: CASTPGSTNEKLFF
CDR3nt: TGTGCCAGCACCCCGGGTAGCACTAATGAAAAACTGTTTTTT
v_gene: TRBV6-6
abundance: -
j_gene: TRBJ1-4
d_gene: -

CDR3aa: CASSHQGGVGDTQYF
CDR3nt: TGTGCCAGCAGCCACCAAGGGGGGGTGGGAGATACGCAGTATTTT
v_gene: TRBV5-5
abundance: -
j_gene: TRBJ2-3
d_gene: -

CDR3aa: CASSQAVQPLPSTDTQYF
CDR3nt: TGCGCCAGCAGCCAGGCTGTACAGCCCTTACCTAGCACAGATACGCAGTATTTT
v_gene: TRBV5-1
abundance: -
j_gene: TRBJ2-3
d_gene: -

CDR3aa: CASSQRATGFPYF
CDR3nt: TGTGCCAGCAGCCAACGGGCCACGGGTTTCCCGTACTTC
v_gene: TRBV14
abundance: -
j_gene: TRBJ2-7
d_gene: -

CDR3aa: CASSLEQDPGYNEQFF
CDR3nt: TGTGCCAGCAGCTTAGAGCAGGACCCGGGCTACAATGAGCAGTTCTTC
v_gene: TRBV11-3
abundance: -
j_gene: TRBJ2-1
d_gene: -

CDR3aa: CASSLVEEKLFF
CDR3nt: TGTGCCAGCAGCTTGGTAGAGGAAAAACTGTTTTTT
v_gene: TRBV5-6
abundance: -
j_gene: TRBJ1-4
d_gene: -

CDR3aa: CASRDRGATNEKLFF
CDR3nt: TGTGCCAGCAGGGACAGGGGCGCAACTAATGAAAAACTGTTTTTT
v_gene: TRBV28
abundance: -
j_gene: TRBJ1-4
d_gene: TRBD1

CDR3aa: CASGTGLGTEAFF
CDR3nt: TGTGCCAGCGGGACAGGGCTGGGGACTGAAGCTTTCTTT
v_gene: TRBV9
abundance: few
j_gene: TRBJ1-1
d_gene: TRBD1

CDR3aa: CASSLFALSTGTGVHEQYF
CDR3nt: TGTGCCAGCAGCTTATTTGCTCTCTCGACCGGGACAGGGGTTCACGAGCAGTACTTC
v_gene: TRBV7-3
abundance: once
j_gene: TRBJ2-7
d_gene: TRBD1

CDR3aa: CASSLVSNEQFF
CDR3nt: TGTGCCAGCAGCTTGGTCTCGAATGAGCAGTTCTTC
v_gene: TRBV5-6
abundance: -
j_gene: TRBJ2-1
d_gene: -

CDR3aa: CASSSGTSGPYNEQFF
CDR3nt: TGCGCCAGCAGCTCCGGGACTAGCGGACCATACAATGAGCAGTTCTTC
v_gene: TRBV10-1
abundance: -
j_gene: TRBJ2-1
d_gene: TRBD2

CDR3aa: CASSEGGRYTF
CDR3nt: TGTGCCAGCAGCGAGGGGGGCCGCTACACCTTC
v_gene: TRBV9
abundance: -
j_gene: TRBJ1-2
d_gene: -

CDR3aa: CASSQEGTYNEQFF
CDR3nt: TGCGCCAGCAGCCAAGAAGGGACCTACAATGAGCAGTTCTTC
v_gene: TRBV5-1
abundance: -
j_gene: TRBJ2-1
d_gene: -

CDR3aa: CASSHGQGTDYYEQYF
CDR3nt: TGTGCCAGCTCCCATGGCCAAGGGACAGATTATTACGAGCAGTACTTC
v_gene: TRBV18
abundance: -
j_gene: TRBJ2-7
d_gene: TRBD1

CDR3aa: CASSLEGGGSEPQHF
CDR3nt: TGTGCCAGCAGCTTAGAGGGAGGAGGGAGTGAGCCCCAGCATTTT
v_gene: TRBV7-2
abundance: -
j_gene: TRBJ1-5
d_gene: -

CDR3aa: CASSLLLAGGNTGELFF
CDR3nt: TGCGCCAGCAGCTTGCTATTAGCGGGGGGGAACACCGGGGAGCTGTTTTTT
v_gene: TRBV5-1
abundance: -
j_gene: TRBJ2-2
d_gene: TRBD2

CDR3aa: CASSLAKGLVAGELFF
CDR3nt: TGCGCCAGCAGCTTGGCCAAGGGACTCGTCGCCGGGGAGCTGTTTTTT
v_gene: TRBV5-1
abundance: -
j_gene: TRBJ2-2
d_gene: -

CDR3aa: CASSLDRGPDTEAFF
CDR3nt: TGCGCCAGCAGCTTAGACAGGGGGCCTGACACTGAAGCTTTCTTT
v_gene: TRBV5-1
abundance: -
j_gene: TRBJ1-1
d_gene: TRBD1

CDR3aa: CASSLRQGVNIQYF
CDR3nt: TGTGCCAGCAGTTTAAGGCAGGGAGTGAACATTCAGTACTTC
v_gene: TRBV28
abundance: -
j_gene: TRBJ2-4
d_gene: -

CDR3aa: CASSLGASGRGEQFF
CDR3nt: TGCGCCAGCAGCTTGGGGGCTAGCGGAAGGGGTGAGCAGTTCTTC
v_gene: TRBV5-1
abundance: -
j_gene: TRBJ2-1
d_gene: TRBD2

CDR3aa: CASSRDSENEKLFF
CDR3nt: TGTGCCAGCAGCCGAGACAGTGAAAATGAAAAACTGTTTTTT
v_gene: TRBV7-2
abundance: -
j_gene: TRBJ1-4
d_gene: -

CDR3aa: CASSSGMNTGELFF
CDR3nt: TGCGCCAGCAGCTCAGGGATGAACACCGGGGAGCTGTTTTTT
v_gene: TRBV5-1
abundance: -
j_gene: TRBJ2-2
d_gene: -

CDR3aa: CASSLGPGGAGTDTQYF
CDR3nt: TGTGCCAGCAGCTTAGGCCCAGGGGGGGCGGGCACAGATACGCAGTATTTT
v_gene: TRBV7-2
abundance: -
j_gene: TRBJ2-3
d_gene: -

CDR3aa: CASSPAGQSSGNTIYF
CDR3nt: TGTGCCAGCTCACCAGCGGGACAGAGCTCTGGAAACACCATATATTTT
v_gene: TRBV18
abundance: -
j_gene: TRBJ1-3
d_gene: TRBD1

CDR3aa: CASHRGDTQYF
CDR3nt: TGCGCCAGCCACAGGGGAGATACGCAGTATTTT
v_gene: TRBV5-1
abundance: -
j_gene: TRBJ2-3
d_gene: TRBD1